Below, 31 T cell receptor beta chains from the same sample are listed, as sequenced in a study of blood T cell repertoires in COVID-19. Assay used: immunoSEQ multiplex PCR; TCRdb lists only in-frame clones, some missing. Among 250,000 to 300,000 clones, 70% to 90% were seen once, and the ten largest hold approximately 10%. Sample: peripheral blood. These receptors were collected from a woman aged 70 to 79 with acute or convalescent COVID-19.

The sample holds a few counts of this clone. The chain is built from TRBV9 and TRBJ2-3; TRBD2 agrees at 9 bases. Germline V gene data show CDR1 as SGDLS and CDR2 as YYNGEE. CDR3 length equals 11 residues. Unmatched junction bases numbered 2, after V lost 10 bases and J lost 5 bases. The CDR3 nucleotides are TGTGCCCAGCGGGGGGAAGATACGCAGTATTTT. This sequence encodes CAQRGEDTQYF.

The V call is TRBV2, the J call TRBJ2-3, with a tentative D call TRBD2 (6 bases). This CDR3 comprises 14 residues. V lost 4 bases, J lost 3 bases, and 11 bases lay in between. The V gene's germline CDR1 is SNHLY and CDR2 FYNNEI. The CDR3 DNA sequence: TGTGCCAGCAGTGCGCAGGGAGGTACAGATACGCAGTATTTT. It translates to CASSAQGGTDTQYF.

This clone was counted once. The chain uses TRBV6-1 and TRBJ2-1; 11 bases agree with TRBD1. Trimming cost V 0 bases and J 2 bases; bases outside gene matches: 0. CDR3 length: 16 amino acids. The V gene's germline CDR1 is MNHNS and CDR2 SASEGT. The CDR3 nucleotides read TGTGCCAGCAGTGAAGCGGGACAGGGGGCCTACAATGAGCAGTTCTTC. Translated: CASSEAGQGAYNEQFF.

This chain links TRBV19 with TRBJ1-4; D gene unclear. V lost 7 bases and J 4 bases, leaving 13 bases between the germline ends. The CDR3 covers 14 residues. Germline assignment: CDR1 LNHDA and CDR2 SQIVND (reference sequence). CDR3 DNA sequence: TGTGCCAGTAAGGGAGAGCGCCTTAATGAAAAACTGTTTTTT. Its translation: CASKGERLNEKLFF.

The chain couples TRBV3-1 (or the pseudogene TRBV3-2) to TRBJ1-4, with TRBD1 as a possible D gene (5 bases). Germline assignment: CDR1 LGHDT and CDR2 YNNKEL (reference sequence). V shed 1 base and J shed 8 bases, with 20 bases lying between them. There are 17 residues in the CDR3. The CDR3 loop reads CASSQGTRAWAKEKLFF. The CDR3 DNA sequence: TGTGCCAGCAGCCAAGGGACAAGGGCATGGGCCAAGGAAAAACTGTTTTTT.

Here the CDR3 DNA reads TGCGCCAGCAGCTCCCAACCCGCTACAGGGGGTGAGGCTTTCTTT. As protein: CASSSQPATGGEAFF. This chain uses TRBV5-1 with TRBJ1-1, with 8 bases aligning to TRBD1. V lost 3 bases to trimming and J lost 11 bases; unmatched junction nucleotides: 15. The length of the CDR3 is 15 residues. Germline V CDR1 and CDR2: SGHRS, YFSETQ. Looking up the rest from reference TRBV5-1 and TRBJ1-1 gives the full variable domain: KAGVTQTPRYLIKTRGQQVTLSCSPISGHRSVSWYQQTPGQGLQFLFEYFSETQRNKGNFPGRFSGRQFSNSRSEMNVSTLELGDSALYLCASSSQPATGGEAFFGQGTRLTVV.

V is TRBV4-1 and J is TRBJ1-5; D is uncertain. The CDR3 has 15 residues. V lost 6 bases to trimming and J lost 2 bases, with 14 bases between them. Germline values: CDR1 MGHRA, CDR2 YSYEKL. Written as DNA, the CDR3 is TGCGCCAGCAGGAAGGAGGCGTGGGGCAATCAGCCCCAGCATTTT. Amino acid sequence: CASRKEAWGNQPQHF.

The V and J genes are TRBV6-6 and TRBJ2-1; the match to TRBD2 covers 7 bases. The CDR3 totals 16 residues. Trimming at V came to 4 bases and at J to 1 base, leaving 7 bases not matched to a gene. Germline CDR1 reads MNHNY; CDR2 reads SVGAGI (reference sequence). CDR3 nucleotides: TGTGCCAGCAGTTTACCGAGGCGGGGGTCCTACAATGAGCAGTTCTTC. Translation: CASSLPRRGSYNEQFF.

The V and J genes are TRBV7-8 and TRBJ2-2; the D gene is possibly TRBD1 (6 bases). CDR3 length: 15 residues. The V gene lost 3 bases and the J gene lost 4 bases, with 12 bases spanning the gap. The germline V gene encodes CDR1 SGHVS and CDR2 FQNEAQ. CDR3: CASSLEDSLTGELFF. DNA for the CDR3: TGTGCCAGCAGCTTGGAGGACAGCCTCACCGGGGAGCTGTTTTTT.

This chain joins TRBV15 and TRBJ1-4, with D unclear. The CDR3 extends over 15 amino acids. Germline CDR1 and CDR2: LNHNV and YYDKDF (reference sequence). The V end lost 3 bases, the J end lost 0 bases, and 8 bases lay between the germline ends. The CDR3 protein is CATSREGATNEKLFF. The CDR3 bases are TGTGCCACCAGCAGGGAGGGCGCAACTAATGAAAAACTGTTTTTT.

This chain uses TRBV19 with TRBJ1-5; TRBD1 aligns across 7 bases. The germline V gene encodes CDR1 LNHDA and CDR2 SQIVND (reference sequence). The CDR3 covers 15 residues. Losses at the gene ends were 9 bases for V and 1 base for J; bases not matched to a gene: 9. The CDR3 coding sequence is TGTGCCAGCCTAGCAGGGGGACAGAGCAATCAGCCCCAGCATTTT. Amino acid sequence: CASLAGGQSNQPQHF.

This chain uses TRBV6-5 with TRBJ1-6; no reliable D call. Germline-derived CDR1 and CDR2 are MNHEY and SVGAGI. The CDR3 runs 13 residues. V was cut by 10 bases and J by 9 bases, with 16 bases left in between. CDR3 sequence: CATRGVAGSPLHF. The DNA of the CDR3 is TGTGCCACCCGTGGAGTGGCTGGTTCACCCCTCCACTTT.

This chain connects TRBV2 to TRBJ2-1; TRBD1 agrees at 10 bases. This CDR3 has 14 residues. Germline V gives CDR1 SNHLY, CDR2 FYNNEI. V was pared by 4 bases and J by 6 bases, with 3 bases of the junction left unmatched. The DNA for the CDR3 is TGTGCCAGCAGTGGGGGACAGGGGAGCAATGAGCAGTTCTTC. This gives the protein CASSGGQGSNEQFF.

The sample holds a few counts of this clone. The chain couples TRBV9 to TRBJ2-7; 7 bases align to TRBD1. The CDR3 is made up of 16 amino acids. Germline CDR1 and CDR2: SGDLS and YYNGEE. V lost 6 bases, J lost 2 bases, and 14 bases stayed unmatched. This CDR3 is CASTPGGSPGTYEQYF. The CDR3 region has the DNA TGTGCCAGCACCCCAGGGGGTAGCCCGGGAACCTACGAGCAGTACTTC.

V usage is TRBV25-1 and J usage is TRBJ1-2, with D hard to call. The CDR3 sequence is 15 residues long. Trimming left V 3 bases short and J 0 bases short, with 11 bases between. Germline CDR1 and CDR2: MGHDK and SYGVNS. The CDR3 loop is CASSEAGGANYGYTF. The DNA of the CDR3 is TGTGCCAGCAGTGAGGCCGGCGGGGCTAACTATGGCTACACCTTC.

The V call is TRBV18, the J call TRBJ1-6, with TRBD1 matching 7 bases. Germline trimming cut 8 bases from V and 5 bases from J; bases unmatched to any gene: 3. CDR3 length equals 13 residues. Germline V CDR1 and CDR2: KGHSH, LQKENI. CDR3 DNA sequence: TGTGCCAGCACGACAGGGAATAATTCACCCCTCCACTTT. Residues: CASTTGNNSPLHF.

In its sample, this clone was seen once. The chain recombines TRBV18 with TRBJ2-5; possible D gene TRBD2, 5 bases. Trimming stripped 4 bases from V and 5 bases from J, with 8 bases between. The CDR3 length is 12 residues. CDR1 is KGHSH, CDR2 LQKENI, per germline. The CDR3: CASSRTQETQYF. Here the CDR3 DNA reads TGTGCCAGCTCACGGACTCAGGAGACCCAGTACTTC.

The chain links TRBV2 to TRBJ2-1; D is perhaps TRBD2 (6 bases). The germline CDR1 and CDR2 sequences are SNHLY and FYNNEI. This CDR3 has 15 amino acids. V was shortened by 0 bases and J by 10 bases, with 16 bases between the two germline ends. The CDR3 DNA reads as TGTGCCAGCAGTGAAGCAGGGGCCAGGGCGGGGGAGCAGTTCTTC. It translates to CASSEAGARAGEQFF. Together with reference TRBV2 and TRBJ2-1, the CDR3 gives the full variable domain: EPEVTQTPSHQVTQMGQEVILRCVPISNHLYFYWYRQILGQKVEFLVSFYNNEISEKSEIFDDQFSVERPDGSNFTLKIRSTKLEDSAMYFCASSEAGARAGEQFFGPGTRLTVL.

The genes are TRBV5-1 and TRBJ2-7, with 7 bases fitting TRBD1. The junction had 6 bases not matched to a gene; V was cut back by 4 bases and J by 2 bases. The germline CDR1 and CDR2 sequences are SGHRS and YFSETQ. The CDR3 spans 14 residues. In nucleotides, the CDR3 is TGCGCCAGCAGCCTGAATGGACAGGCCTACGAGCAGTACTTC. As protein: CASSLNGQAYEQYF. Together with reference TRBV5-1 and TRBJ2-7, the CDR3 gives the full variable domain: KAGVTQTPRYLIKTRGQQVTLSCSPISGHRSVSWYQQTPGQGLQFLFEYFSETQRNKGNFPGRFSGRQFSNSRSEMNVSTLELGDSALYLCASSLNGQAYEQYFGPGTRLTVT.

The rearrangement joins TRBV6-5 to TRBJ1-1; tentative D call: TRBD1 (6 bases). CDR3 length equals 15 residues. The V end lost 4 bases, the J end lost 4 bases, and 16 bases lay between the germline ends. Germline CDR1 MNHEY, CDR2 SVGAGI. The CDR3: CASSFYGGAGTEAFF. The CDR3 DNA reads as TGTGCCAGCAGTTTTTATGGGGGCGCGGGCACTGAAGCTTTCTTT.

This chain joins TRBV5-1 and TRBJ2-3; a possible D gene is TRBD1 (5 bases). Trimming took off 0 bases at V and 6 bases at J, with 11 bases between the two ends. The length of the CDR3 is 14 residues. The germline CDR1 and CDR2 sequences are SGHRS and YFSETQ. The DNA of the CDR3 is TGCGCCAGCAGCTTGGGAGCTGGGGCGGATACGCAGTATTTT. Protein sequence: CASSLGAGADTQYF.

This clone has only one observation. The rearrangement links TRBV18 to TRBJ2-4; 10 bases map to TRBD2. CDR1 is KGHSH and CDR2 is LQKENI in the germline V gene. After removal of 3 bases from V and 4 bases from J, the junction contained 3 bases not matched to a gene. This CDR3 comprises 15 residues. The CDR3 here is CASSPSSGGKNIQYF. The CDR3 DNA is TGTGCCAGCTCACCGAGTAGCGGGGGGAAAAACATTCAGTACTTC.

V and J are TRBV15 and TRBJ1-6; no clear D. Germline V gives CDR1 LNHNV, CDR2 YYDKDF (reference sequence). This CDR3 comprises 14 residues. The ends were cut back, 1 base at V and 7 bases at J, with 8 bases in the middle. The CDR3 nucleotides read TGTGCCACCAGCAGAGGTAGAGGGAATTCACCCCTCCACTTT. Encoded protein: CATSRGRGNSPLHF.

The rearrangement uses TRBV3-1 (or the pseudogene TRBV3-2) and TRBJ2-7; 9 bases are shared with TRBD1. Unmatched junction bases numbered 7, after V lost 1 base and J lost 9 bases. The CDR3 runs to 14 residues. CDR1 is LGHDT and CDR2 is YNNKEL in the germline V gene (reference sequence). Here the CDR3 DNA reads TGTGCCAGCAGCCAAGTGGGACAGGGTTCTGTGCAGTACTTC. Its protein product is CASSQVGQGSVQYF.

In this sample, this clone turned up once. The sample holds other DNA sequences that translate to the same CDR3. The chain is built from TRBV5-1 and TRBJ1-2, with TRBD1 as a possible D gene (6 bases). Germline V gives CDR1 SGHRS, CDR2 YFSETQ. Trimming cost V 0 bases and J 2 bases, with 11 bases left between them. CDR3 size: 15 residues. The CDR3 DNA sequence: TGCGCCAGCAGCTTGGAGGGGGTGAGAAACTATGGCTACACCTTC. Encoded protein: CASSLEGVRNYGYTF.

V and J are TRBV2 and TRBJ1-2, with 10 nucleotides matching TRBD1. This CDR3 region has 14 residues. J was trimmed by 7 bases and V by 6 bases; bases with no gene match: 8. The germline V gene has CDR1 SNHLY and CDR2 FYNNEI. This CDR3 reads CASRYNRDRGGYTF. The CDR3 DNA reads as TGTGCCAGCAGATATAACCGGGACAGGGGTGGCTACACCTTC.

The chain carries TRBV16 and TRBJ1-6; the match to TRBD1 covers 8 bases. The V gene's germline CDR1 is KGHSY and CDR2 FQNENV. The CDR3 sequence is 15 residues long. J lost 10 bases, V lost 1 base, and 6 bases had no gene match. CDR3 in DNA: TGTGCCAGCAGCCAATTTGGGCAGGGGGCATCACCCCTCCACTTT. This encodes CASSQFGQGASPLHF.

The chain uses TRBV2 and TRBJ2-1, with 9 bases matching TRBD1. The trim removed 4 bases at V and 2 bases at J, leaving 6 bases unmatched. The CDR3 runs 16 residues. Germline loops: CDR1 SNHLY, CDR2 FYNNEI. This CDR3 is CASSGRGQGTYNEQFF. DNA of the CDR3: TGTGCCAGCAGTGGCAGGGGACAGGGTACCTACAATGAGCAGTTCTTC. The variable domain in full, completed from reference TRBV2 and TRBJ2-1, reads EPEVTQTPSHQVTQMGQEVILRCVPISNHLYFYWYRQILGQKVEFLVSFYNNEISEKSEIFDDQFSVERPDGSNFTLKIRSTKLEDSAMYFCASSGRGQGTYNEQFFGPGTRLTVL.

CDR3 in DNA: TGTGCCAGCAGCGTAGACTTGGGCGAAAAACTGTTTTTT. This translates into CASSVDLGEKLFF. V and J are TRBV9 and TRBJ1-4, with unresolved D. Between the trimmed V and J ends, which lost 0 bases and 8 bases, there was a span of 8 bases. Germline V gene sequence: CDR1 SGDLS, CDR2 YYNGEE. This CDR3 is built from 13 residues.

The chain is built from TRBV7-8 and TRBJ1-1; TRBD1 is a possible D gene (5 bases). The V gene lost 5 bases and the J gene lost 4 bases, with 17 bases spanning the gap. The V gene's germline CDR1 is SGHVS and CDR2 FQNEAQ. CDR3 size: 15 residues. CDR3 protein: CASSPRDRVSTEAFF. CDR3 bases: TGTGCCAGCAGCCCCCGAGACAGAGTCAGCACTGAAGCTTTCTTT. The entire variable domain, with the rest obtained from reference TRBV7-8 and TRBJ1-1, is as follows: GAGVSQSPRYKVAKRGQDVALRCDPISGHVSLFWYQQALGQGPEFLTYFQNEAQLDKSGLPSDRFFAERPEGSVSTLKIQRTQQEDSAVYLCASSPRDRVSTEAFFGQGTRLTVV.

Details on this clone: Other DNA sequences in the same sample also yield this CDR3. This chain connects TRBV30 to TRBJ1-1, with 8 nucleotides matching TRBD1. The V segment lost 5 bases and the J segment 0 bases; nucleotides outside the gene matches: 2. CDR3 length: 13 residues. Germline lookup yields CDR1 GTSNPN and CDR2 SVGIG (reference sequence). CDR3 DNA: TGTGCCTGGTCGGGACAGGTGAACACTGAAGCTTTCTTT. Protein: CAWSGQVNTEAFF.